This paragraph reports one T cell receptor beta chain. J was trimmed by 4 bases and V by 5 bases; bases with no gene match: 5. Germline V lookup: CDR1 SGHTA, CDR2 FQGNSA. CDR3 length: 16 amino acids. The data stem from a study of blood T cell repertoires in COVID-19. Method: immunoSEQ multiplex PCR; TCRdb's copy keeps in-frame clones and lacks some. The sample has about 310,000 clones; roughly 88% are singletons. Sequencing input: peripheral blood. V and J are TRBV7-2 and TRBJ2-2; TRBD1 matches 12 bases. The sequence was obtained from a woman aged 25 to 39 with COVID-19, enrolled during active disease. This CDR3 is CASSPGQGAVTGELFF. The CDR3 DNA sequence: TGTGCCAGCAGCCCGGGACAGGGGGCTGTCACCGGGGAGCTGTTTTTT.